This TCR beta chain was observed in a study of blood T cell repertoires in COVID-19. At the level of the study: The United States, Italy and Spain provided the acute and convalescent COVID-19 samples. The cDNA or gDNA used as material had been derived from T cells, B-cell-depleted T cells, or PBMCs.

Seattle patients were enrolled during active infection and followed longitudinally. Per the germline V gene, CDR1 is SGHAT and CDR2 is FQNNGV. The CDR3 sequence is 14 residues long. Trimming cost V 2 bases and J 3 bases, with 11 bases left between them. Original data processing: Amplification of reference gene primers provided the estimated nucleated cell counts. Libraries were prepared by immunoSEQ multiplex PCR; TCRdb keeps only in-frame clonotypes and omits some of them. That table is the source of V, J and clone size, and D and trimming were worked out from the DNA. The repertoire includes 70,000 to 90,000 clones, 75% to 85% of them detected once, and 8.5% to 10% sits in the top ten.

The rearrangement links TRBV11-2 to TRBJ2-7; tentative D call: TRBD1 (6 bases). This clonotype was sampled from a man aged 50-59 years with COVID-19, enrolled during active disease. The sequenced sample consisted of peripheral blood. The DNA of the CDR3 is TGTGCCAGCAGCTTATTACAGGGTATCTACGAGCAGTACTTC. It codes for CASSLLQGIYEQYF.